Listed below are T cell receptor beta chains from one sample, sequenced in a study of shared clonotypes between healthy human individuals. This table comes from immunoSEQ multiplex PCR, and its TCRdb copy is limited to in-frame clones, with some not included. The sample yields hundreds of thousands of clones, around three quarters seen once. The sequenced material came from memory CD4+ T cells sorted from blood. The origin of the receptors is a woman younger than 45 in good health. Both conserved end residues are part of each CDR3. Fields, in order: J gene, clone size, V gene, D gene, CDR3 DNA, CDR3 protein. The D gene is left open where the match is weak. Clone size, where shown, is once, few, many, or a class for clones that have expanded.

J gene: TRBJ2-1
clone size: -
V gene: TRBV29-1
D gene: -
CDR3 DNA: TGCAGCGTTGAAGAGATACAGGGAAATGAGCAGTTCTTC
CDR3 protein: CSVEEIQGNEQFF

J gene: TRBJ2-3
clone size: -
V gene: TRBV19
D gene: TRBD2
CDR3 DNA: TGTGCCAGTAGTGCGAGCGGGAGCGGCACAGATACGCAGTATTTT
CDR3 protein: CASSASGSGTDTQYF

J gene: TRBJ2-3
clone size: -
V gene: TRBV2
D gene: -
CDR3 DNA: TGTGCCAGCTTCAGACCGGGGAAGGGCACAGATACGCAGTATTTT
CDR3 protein: CASFRPGKGTDTQYF

J gene: TRBJ1-4
clone size: -
V gene: TRBV4-1
D gene: -
CDR3 DNA: TGCGCCAGCAGCCAAGCCTCCCAGGGGCTTAATGAAAAACTGTTTTTT
CDR3 protein: CASSQASQGLNEKLFF

J gene: TRBJ1-2
clone size: -
V gene: TRBV28
D gene: -
CDR3 DNA: TGTGCCAGCAGTTTATGGAACATACAGGGAGGTGGCTACACCTTC
CDR3 protein: CASSLWNIQGGGYTF

J gene: TRBJ1-1
clone size: few
V gene: TRBV28
D gene: -
CDR3 DNA: TGTGCCAGCAGTTTGAATGACCCAGGTATAGCTTTCTTT
CDR3 protein: CASSLNDPGIAFF

J gene: TRBJ2-7
clone size: -
V gene: TRBV7-2
D gene: -
CDR3 DNA: TGTGCCAGCAGCTTAGCCCGACATTCATCCTACGAGCAGTACTTC
CDR3 protein: CASSLARHSSYEQYF

J gene: TRBJ1-5
clone size: -
V gene: TRBV5-6
D gene: -
CDR3 DNA: TGTGCCAGCAGCTTTACAGGGTCTGGCAATCAGCCCCAGCATTTT
CDR3 protein: CASSFTGSGNQPQHF

J gene: TRBJ1-2
clone size: once
V gene: TRBV28
D gene: -
CDR3 DNA: TGTGCCAGCAGTTTCGGTGGGGGGAACTTCTATGGCTACACCTTC
CDR3 protein: CASSFGGGNFYGYTF

J gene: TRBJ1-5
clone size: -
V gene: TRBV7-9
D gene: -
CDR3 DNA: TGTGCCAGCAGCCCCCCAGGGAGCAATCAGCCCCAGCATTTT
CDR3 protein: CASSPPGSNQPQHF

J gene: TRBJ2-7
clone size: -
V gene: TRBV28
D gene: -
CDR3 DNA: TGTGCCAGCAGTTTGATAACAGGAGAAGTGTACTTC
CDR3 protein: CASSLITGEVYF

J gene: TRBJ1-1
clone size: once
V gene: TRBV2
D gene: -
CDR3 DNA: TGTGCCAGCAGTGACCGGGACCCCGTCCGAGCTTTCTTT
CDR3 protein: CASSDRDPVRAFF

J gene: TRBJ2-2
clone size: -
V gene: TRBV2
D gene: -
CDR3 DNA: TGTGCCAGCAGTTTCGTATCCTCGAACACCGGGGAGCTGTTTTTT
CDR3 protein: CASSFVSSNTGELFF

J gene: TRBJ2-3
clone size: -
V gene: TRBV28
D gene: TRBD2
CDR3 DNA: TGTGCCAGCTGGACTAGCGGGAGTTCTCTTCGCGGTACGCAGTATTTT
CDR3 protein: CASWTSGSSLRGTQYF

J gene: TRBJ2-1
clone size: -
V gene: TRBV6-5
D gene: -
CDR3 DNA: TGTGCCAGCAGGCAAAACTCTAGAGGTGAGCAGTTCTTC
CDR3 protein: CASRQNSRGEQFF

J gene: TRBJ2-7
clone size: -
V gene: TRBV6-6
D gene: -
CDR3 DNA: TGTGCCAGCAGTTACCCGCGAAAGGAGCAGTACTTC
CDR3 protein: CASSYPRKEQYF

J gene: TRBJ1-2
clone size: -
V gene: TRBV19
D gene: TRBD1
CDR3 DNA: TGTGCCAGTAGTATCGGACAGGGGGCAGGCTACACCTTC
CDR3 protein: CASSIGQGAGYTF

J gene: TRBJ1-1
clone size: -
V gene: TRBV11-1
D gene: -
CDR3 DNA: TGTGCCAGCAGCTTACTGGGACCGTACACTGAAGCTTTCTTT
CDR3 protein: CASSLLGPYTEAFF

J gene: TRBJ1-2
clone size: -
V gene: TRBV6-1
D gene: TRBD1
CDR3 DNA: TGTGCCAGCAGTGCCCTAGACAGGGGAGAGGGTGGCTACACCTTC
CDR3 protein: CASSALDRGEGGYTF

J gene: TRBJ2-3
clone size: few
V gene: TRBV29-1
D gene: TRBD2
CDR3 DNA: TGCAGCGTTGGACTAGCGGGACCAGATACGCAGTATTTT
CDR3 protein: CSVGLAGPDTQYF

J gene: TRBJ2-3
clone size: -
V gene: TRBV6-1
D gene: TRBD1
CDR3 DNA: TGTGCCAGCAGTGATGACAGGGTGGTCACAGATACGCAGTATTTT
CDR3 protein: CASSDDRVVTDTQYF

J gene: TRBJ1-3
clone size: -
V gene: TRBV29-1
D gene: TRBD1
CDR3 DNA: TGCAGCGTCGGGACAGCTGGAAACACCATATATTTT
CDR3 protein: CSVGTAGNTIYF

J gene: TRBJ2-5
clone size: -
V gene: TRBV11-2
D gene: -
CDR3 DNA: TGTGCCAGCATCATGGGTGGTTCAGCGTGGGAGACCCAGTACTTC
CDR3 protein: CASIMGGSAWETQYF

J gene: TRBJ1-1
clone size: -
V gene: TRBV28
D gene: TRBD1
CDR3 DNA: TGTGCCAGCTGGACCATAGGGACAGGGATCGTAGAAGCTTTCTTT
CDR3 protein: CASWTIGTGIVEAFF

J gene: TRBJ2-6
clone size: -
V gene: TRBV10-2
D gene: TRBD2
CDR3 DNA: TGCGCCAGCAGTGGCACTAGCGGGAGGGCCACTCACTCTGGGGCCAACGTCCTGACTTTC
CDR3 protein: CASSGTSGRATHSGANVLTF

J gene: TRBJ1-1
clone size: -
V gene: TRBV11-3
D gene: -
CDR3 DNA: TGTGCCAGCAGCTTATCGGGGAACACTGAAGCTTTCTTT
CDR3 protein: CASSLSGNTEAFF

J gene: TRBJ2-7
clone size: -
V gene: TRBV11-2
D gene: -
CDR3 DNA: TGTGCCAGCAAGGGAAATGGGGGACCTTACGAGCAGTACTTC
CDR3 protein: CASKGNGGPYEQYF

J gene: TRBJ1-2
clone size: -
V gene: TRBV2
D gene: -
CDR3 DNA: TGTGCCACCTACCGGCAGGGACCTGGCTACACCTTC
CDR3 protein: CATYRQGPGYTF

J gene: TRBJ2-5
clone size: -
V gene: TRBV28
D gene: TRBD2
CDR3 DNA: TGTGCCAGCAGTGAGGCTAGCGGCTCAGGAGAGACCCAGTACTTC
CDR3 protein: CASSEASGSGETQYF

J gene: TRBJ1-2
clone size: -
V gene: TRBV29-1
D gene: TRBD1
CDR3 DNA: TGCAGCGTTTCCGGACAGGGGAGGGGCTACACCTTC
CDR3 protein: CSVSGQGRGYTF

J gene: TRBJ2-5
clone size: few
V gene: TRBV4-2
D gene: TRBD2
CDR3 DNA: TGTGCCAGCAGCCAAGTCGGTTTCAGCGGGAGGGCCTTGGAGACCCAGTACTTC
CDR3 protein: CASSQVGFSGRALETQYF

J gene: TRBJ2-1
clone size: few
V gene: TRBV27
D gene: TRBD2
CDR3 DNA: TGTGCCAGCAGTTTCATCTTTGATCAGCGGGACCACAATGAGCAGTTCTTC
CDR3 protein: CASSFIFDQRDHNEQFF

J gene: TRBJ2-1
clone size: -
V gene: TRBV21-1
D gene: -
CDR3 DNA: TGTGCCAGCAGCAAGGGCGGAAATGAGCAGTTCTTC
CDR3 protein: CASSKGGNEQFF

J gene: TRBJ2-1
clone size: many
V gene: TRBV4-1
D gene: -
CDR3 DNA: TGCGCCAGCAGAGAAGAGAGGACGGACTACAATGAGCAGTTCTTC
CDR3 protein: CASREERTDYNEQFF

J gene: TRBJ2-3
clone size: -
V gene: TRBV2
D gene: TRBD2
CDR3 DNA: TGTGCCAGCAGCGGGACTAGCGGGAGCCCAGATACGCAGTATTTT
CDR3 protein: CASSGTSGSPDTQYF

J gene: TRBJ2-6
clone size: many
V gene: TRBV2
D gene: -
CDR3 DNA: TGTGCCAGCAGTCCATTCGGCGCTGGGGCCAACGTCCTGACTTTC
CDR3 protein: CASSPFGAGANVLTF

J gene: TRBJ2-1
clone size: few
V gene: TRBV9
D gene: TRBD2
CDR3 DNA: TGTGCCACCGGGGGGGCGAGCTCCTACAATGAGCAGTTCTTC
CDR3 protein: CATGGASSYNEQFF

J gene: TRBJ2-7
clone size: once
V gene: TRBV2
D gene: -
CDR3 DNA: TGTGCCAGCTCCTCCCAAATGCCCTACGAGCAGTACTTC
CDR3 protein: CASSSQMPYEQYF

J gene: TRBJ1-2
clone size: once
V gene: TRBV27
D gene: -
CDR3 DNA: TGTGCCAGCGCTAACAGGGTTGGGGCTAACTATGGCTACACCTTC
CDR3 protein: CASANRVGANYGYTF

J gene: TRBJ1-2
clone size: -
V gene: TRBV6-5
D gene: -
CDR3 DNA: TGTGCCAGCAGCCGGGGGGGCTATGGCTACACCTTC
CDR3 protein: CASSRGGYGYTF

J gene: TRBJ2-1
clone size: -
V gene: TRBV11-2
D gene: TRBD2
CDR3 DNA: TGTGCCAGCAGCCCGACTAGCGGAAGCTCCTACAATGAGCAGTTCTTC
CDR3 protein: CASSPTSGSSYNEQFF

J gene: TRBJ2-2
clone size: -
V gene: TRBV19
D gene: TRBD2
CDR3 DNA: TGTGCCAGTAGTCGGACTAGCACCGTCGGGGAGCTGTTTTTT
CDR3 protein: CASSRTSTVGELFF

J gene: TRBJ2-5
clone size: once
V gene: TRBV5-1
D gene: TRBD1
CDR3 DNA: TGCGCCAGCAGCTTGGCAGGACAGGGGGGAGAGACCCAGTACTTC
CDR3 protein: CASSLAGQGGETQYF

J gene: TRBJ1-2
clone size: -
V gene: TRBV11-2
D gene: -
CDR3 DNA: TGTGCCAGCAGAGACATAACTAACTATGGCTACACCTTC
CDR3 protein: CASRDITNYGYTF

J gene: TRBJ2-7
clone size: once
V gene: TRBV30
D gene: TRBD1
CDR3 DNA: TGTGCCTGGACCAAACAGGGGGCTACCTACGAGCAGTACTTC
CDR3 protein: CAWTKQGATYEQYF

J gene: TRBJ1-2
clone size: -
V gene: TRBV4-1
D gene: -
CDR3 DNA: TGCGCCAGCAGGAACCGGGACAACTCAGGGGGCTACACCTTC
CDR3 protein: CASRNRDNSGGYTF

J gene: TRBJ1-4
clone size: -
V gene: TRBV29-1
D gene: TRBD1
CDR3 DNA: TGCAGCGTACAGGGGGCGGGGGAAAAACTGTTTTTT
CDR3 protein: CSVQGAGEKLFF

J gene: TRBJ1-2
clone size: once
V gene: TRBV10-3
D gene: -
CDR3 DNA: TGTGCCATCAGTGCGGACTTGTTGGAAGGCTACACCTTC
CDR3 protein: CAISADLLEGYTF

J gene: TRBJ2-7
clone size: -
V gene: TRBV28
D gene: TRBD2
CDR3 DNA: TGTGCCAGCAGTCGAGGACTAGCGGGGTACTACGAGCAGTACTTC
CDR3 protein: CASSRGLAGYYEQYF

J gene: TRBJ2-3
clone size: -
V gene: TRBV10-3
D gene: -
CDR3 DNA: TGTGCCATCAGTGAGTCGACGGGCACAGATACGCAGTATTTT
CDR3 protein: CAISESTGTDTQYF

J gene: TRBJ2-3
clone size: -
V gene: TRBV7-9
D gene: -
CDR3 DNA: TGTGCCAGTCAAAGGGTAGTAACTGCGGATACGCAGTATTTT
CDR3 protein: CASQRVVTADTQYF

J gene: TRBJ2-3
clone size: few
V gene: TRBV19
D gene: TRBD2
CDR3 DNA: TGTGCCAGTAGTATCCTAGCGGACGTCACAGATACGCAGTATTTT
CDR3 protein: CASSILADVTDTQYF